A selection of T cell receptor beta chains follows, all from one sample in a study of OX40 agonist ivuxolimab in advanced cancers. Libraries were prepared by immunoSEQ multiplex PCR; TCRdb keeps only in-frame clonotypes and omits some of them. Here the sample spans 35,000 to 50,000 clones, around 85% being singletons. The sample consisted of CD4+ or CD8+ T cells sorted from blood, taken in a trial of the OX40 agonist ivuxolimab. The receptors shown here come from an adult with an advanced solid tumor such as melanoma, head and neck, liver or kidney cancer. Each CDR3 is given with its conserved first and last residue. D genes are given only for firm matches. Clone size is not always given. Where it is, it says once, few, many or a class for expanded clones.

J: TRBJ1-5; V: TRBV19; size: -; D: TRBD1; CDR3: CASRRWGLQGGFSNQPQHF; DNA: TGTGCCAGTAGAAGGTGGGGATTACAGGGGGGTTTTAGCAATCAGCCCCAGCATTTT
J: TRBJ2-1; V: TRBV13; size: -; D: -; CDR3: CASSLLASNEQFF; DNA: TGTGCCAGCAGCTTATTAGCCTCAAATGAGCAGTTCTTC
J: TRBJ2-5; V: TRBV7-8; size: once; D: -; CDR3: CASNYGASYELGTQYF; DNA: TGTGCCAGCAACTATGGGGCGAGCTATGAGTTGGGGACCCAGTACTTC
J: TRBJ1-1; V: TRBV19; size: once; D: -; CDR3: CASSPRPRGSTEAFF; DNA: TGTGCCAGTTCCCCCCGACCCCGGGGATCCACTGAAGCTTTCTTT
J: TRBJ2-3; V: TRBV9; size: -; D: TRBD2; CDR3: CASSVGAGGGRFVDTQYF; DNA: TGTGCCAGCAGCGTAGGGGCCGGCGGCGGGAGGTTTGTAGATACGCAGTATTTT
J: TRBJ2-1; V: TRBV2; size: -; D: -; CDR3: CASEGPLTNEQFF; DNA: TGTGCCAGCGAGGGGCCGCTAACCAATGAGCAGTTCTTC
J: TRBJ2-7; V: TRBV19; size: -; D: -; CDR3: CASSIGQGAYEQYF; DNA: TGTGCCAGTAGTATAGGCCAGGGTGCCTACGAGCAGTACTTC
J: TRBJ2-1; V: TRBV9; size: -; D: -; CDR3: CASSPRGASSYNEQFF; DNA: TGTGCCAGCAGCCCAAGGGGGGCCAGCTCCTACAATGAGCAGTTCTTC
J: TRBJ1-3; V: TRBV7-9; size: -; D: -; CDR3: CASKKSWGHADTIYF; DNA: TGTGCCAGCAAAAAGTCCTGGGGGCACGCGGACACCATATATTTT
J: TRBJ1-2; V: TRBV5-1; size: -; D: TRBD1; CDR3: CASSFAGGAGYGYTF; DNA: TGCGCCAGCAGCTTTGCAGGGGGCGCCGGCTATGGCTACACCTTC
J: TRBJ2-3; V: TRBV7-2; size: -; D: TRBD2; CDR3: CASSLEGLAGISTDTQYF; DNA: TGTGCCAGCAGCTTAGAAGGGCTAGCGGGAATAAGCACAGATACGCAGTATTTT
J: TRBJ2-1; V: TRBV27; size: -; D: -; CDR3: CASSLYDEQFF; DNA: TGTGCCAGCAGTTTATATGATGAGCAGTTCTTC
J: TRBJ2-5; V: TRBV2; size: -; D: -; CDR3: CASSEAQHLETQYF; DNA: TGTGCCAGCAGTGAAGCGCAACACCTGGAGACCCAGTACTTC
J: TRBJ1-1; V: TRBV19; size: -; D: -; CDR3: CASSLGTEAFF; DNA: TGTGCCAGTAGCCTCGGCACTGAAGCTTTCTTT
J: TRBJ2-5; V: TRBV28; size: -; D: -; CDR3: CASSLRMYQETQYF; DNA: TGTGCCAGCAGTTTACGGATGTACCAAGAGACCCAGTACTTC
J: TRBJ2-3; V: TRBV7-2; size: -; D: -; CDR3: CASSNSGFVDTQYF; DNA: TGTGCCAGCAGCAATAGCGGTTTTGTGGATACGCAGTATTTT
J: TRBJ2-1; V: TRBV19; size: -; D: -; CDR3: CASHSMRKDSYNEQFF; DNA: TGTGCCAGTCATAGTATGAGAAAAGACTCCTACAATGAGCAGTTCTTC
J: TRBJ2-2; V: TRBV6-5; size: -; D: TRBD1; CDR3: CASTTGQGPGELFF; DNA: TGTGCCAGCACCACGGGACAGGGGCCCGGGGAGCTGTTTTTT